This TCR beta chain was sequenced during a study of shared clonotypes between healthy human individuals. Study summary: The study drew on two women and a few men aged 18 to 49 as donors. A donor's plate count was three for CD4 naive and three for CD4 memory; CD8 naive had two and CD8 memory one. Broader study findings: Estimated clonotype richness was generally higher in naive than memory subsets.

Naive-designated CD8 cells lacked CD45RO, were positively enriched for CCR7, and omitted terminally differentiated effector memory CD45RA+ cells. This clone was counted once. The antigen remains unidentified. TCRdb's table, derived via immunoSEQ multiplex PCR, lists solely in-frame clones and lacks some. The data contain approximately 2,000,000 clones, 93% of them singletons. Trimming at V came to 3 bases and at J to 6 bases, leaving 11 bases not matched to a gene. The CDR3 length is 15 residues. The germline CDR1 and CDR2 sequences are MDHEN and SYDVKM. J is TRBJ2-7 and V is TRBV28; 7 bases fit TRBD2. The TCR sequence derives from a young man in good health. Some clones in this sample may be carry-over from other donors' samples. Sequencing used naive CD8+ T cells from PBMCs. The CDR3 nucleotides read TGTGCCAGCAGTTTCCCCACTAGCGCAGAAAGCGAGCAGTACTTC. Amino acids: CASSFPTSAESEQYF. The variable domain in full, completed from reference TRBV28 and TRBJ2-7, reads DVKVTQSSRYLVKRTGEKVFLECVQDMDHENMFWYRQDPGLGLRLIYFSYDVKMKEKGDIPEGYSVSREKKERFSLILESASTNQTSMYLCASSFPTSAESEQYFGPGTRLTVT.